These 13 T cell receptor beta chains were sequenced from one sample in a study of vaccination and CD4 T cells after COVID-19. Treatment here: roughly 10-day PBMC culture with coronavirus spike peptide pools or control peptides (ViraFEST assay). Harvesting of the unexposed donor's CD4+ T cells predated the COVID-19 pandemic (2011-2018). Cultured CD4+ T cell DNA underwent sequencing with the Oncomine TCR Beta short-read assay. One entry per CDR3 protein results from TCRdb running MiXCR on the PCR reads. The data contain 6,000 to 7,500 distinct CDR3 sequences, 40% to 45% of them singletons. Their recognized antigens are unknown. Source material: CD4+ T cells from blood, cultured in vitro. The source of these receptors is a human donor in good health.

The chain couples TRBV19 to TRBJ1-1; D not resolved. Germline lookup yields CDR1 LNHDA and CDR2 SQIVND (reference sequence). V lost 7 bases to trimming and J lost 0 bases, with 15 bases between them. This CDR3 spans 15 amino acids. The CDR3, as DNA: TGTGCCAGTACCAGGCAGAGTCGGATGAACACTGAAGCTTTCTTT. It codes for CASTRQSRMNTEAFF.

The chain couples TRBV11-2 to TRBJ2-7; the D is unclear. The V gene lost 0 bases and the J gene lost 0 bases, with 15 bases spanning the gap. Germline assignment: CDR1 SGHAT and CDR2 FQNNGV. The CDR3 runs 17 residues. CDR3 coding DNA: TGTGCCAGCAGCTTAGAGTTCGTGGGCGTAAGCTCCTACGAGCAGTACTTC. Its protein product is CASSLEFVGVSSYEQYF.

Only a few counts were recorded for this clonotype. V usage is TRBV20-1 and J usage is TRBJ1-2; D remains ambiguous. CDR3 length: 11 residues. The V end was cut by 5 bases, the J end by 4 bases, with 8 bases between. The germline CDR1 and CDR2 sequences are DFQATT and SNEGSKA (reference sequence). The CDR3 DNA reads as TGCAGTGCTGGAGGGCTCTATGGCTACACCTTC. Its protein product is CSAGGLYGYTF.

CDR3 sequence reads: CASSEAGADDQPQHF. The CDR3, as DNA: TGTGCCAGCAGTGAAGCTGGAGCAGACGATCAGCCCCAGCATTTT. The J gene is TRBJ1-5, the V gene TRBV6-1; D unclear. V was cut by 0 bases and J by 5 bases, with 11 bases left in between. Germline V gene lookup returns CDR1 MNHNS and CDR2 SASEGT. This CDR3 comprises 15 residues.

This chain joins TRBV19 and TRBJ1-5; possible D gene TRBD1, 5 bases. Germline assignment: CDR1 LNHDA and CDR2 SQIVND (reference sequence). Trimming left V 7 bases short and J 0 bases short, with 19 bases between. This CDR3 has 17 residues. CDR3 bases: TGTGCCAGTAACGATGTTAGGGGCATTACTAGCAATCAGCCCCAGCATTTT. This codes for CASNDVRGITSNQPQHF.

The J gene is TRBJ1-1, the V gene TRBV20-1, with 8 bases aligning to TRBD1. Germline CDR1 and CDR2: DFQATT and SNEGSKA (reference sequence). The CDR3 is made up of 12 amino acids. Unmatched junction bases numbered 0, after V lost 3 bases and J lost 3 bases. CDR3 sequence: CSARTGDTEAFF. The CDR3 DNA sequence: TGCAGTGCTAGGACAGGGGACACTGAAGCTTTCTTT.

The chain uses TRBV12-3 or TRBV12-4 and TRBJ1-1; TRBD1 is a possible D gene (6 bases). V was shortened by 1 base and J by 7 bases, with 13 bases between the two germline ends. The CDR3 is 14 residues long. DNA for the CDR3: TGTGCCAGCAGTTTAGGCCAGGGGTTTGGTGAAGCTTTCTTT. The encoded protein is CASSLGQGFGEAFF.

The chain couples TRBV6-1 to TRBJ2-3; no reliable D call. The V end lost 6 bases, the J end lost 2 bases, and 6 bases lay between the germline ends. This CDR3 is 12 amino acids long. Germline CDR1 MNHNS, CDR2 SASEGT. Here the CDR3 reads CASSQNTDTQYF. CDR3 nucleotides: TGTGCCAGCAGCCAGAACACAGATACGCAGTATTTT.

The chain uses TRBV5-8 and TRBJ2-5, with D perhaps matching TRBD1 (6 bases). Trimming took 4 bases from V and 4 from J, leaving 14 bases between them. The germline gives CDR1 SGHTS, CDR2 YDEGEE. CDR3 size: 14 residues. This CDR3 reads CASSPRTVPETQYF. In DNA, the CDR3 is TGTGCCAGCAGCCCTCGGACAGTTCCAGAGACCCAGTACTTC.

A single count supports this clonotype. V is TRBV11-2 and J is TRBJ2-7; 7 nucleotides agree with TRBD1. The V segment lost 4 bases and the J segment 3 bases; nucleotides outside the gene matches: 3. The CDR3 consists of 13 residues. In germline, CDR1 is SGHAT, CDR2 FQNNGV. CDR3: CASSSDRRYEQYF. The CDR3 DNA reads as TGTGCCAGCAGCTCGGACAGGCGCTACGAGCAGTACTTC.

This clonotype was observed once. This rearrangement joins TRBV10-3 to TRBJ1-4, with D tentatively TRBD1 (5 bases). The germline V gene encodes CDR1 ENHRY and CDR2 SYGVKD. V was clipped by 6 bases and J by 6 bases, with 14 bases between them. CDR3 size: 14 residues. The CDR3 coding sequence is TGTGCCATCAGCCAGGGAGGGCGGGATGAAAAACTGTTTTTT. Its protein product is CAISQGGRDEKLFF.

V and J are TRBV18 and TRBJ1-2; weak D call: TRBD1 (5 bases). Germline values: CDR1 KGHSH, CDR2 LQKENI. The CDR3 covers 16 residues. The V and J ends lost 3 bases and 4 bases respectively, with 18 bases between them. The CDR3, as DNA: TGTGCCAGCTCACCCAGGGAGTACCCCGATCGCTATGGCTACACCTTC. Amino acids: CASSPREYPDRYGYTF.

The CDR3 loop is CSARVLGGYTF. The DNA of the CDR3 is TGCAGTGCTAGAGTTTTAGGCGGCTACACCTTC. The J gene is TRBJ1-2, the V gene TRBV20-1; the D is unclear. Germline CDR1 reads DFQATT; CDR2 reads SNEGSKA (reference sequence). This CDR3 region has 11 residues. Trimming removed 1 base at V and 8 bases at J, with 8 bases between.